This T cell receptor beta chain was sequenced for a study of tumor and adjacent non-tumor tissue in lung cancer. The template was RNA from unsorted bulk tissue. A modified ARM-PCR protocol with three rounds of nested PCR amplified TCRbeta. TCRdb reanalysed the multiplex PCR reads using MiXCR and keeps one entry per CDR3 protein. The table shows roughly 81,000 distinct CDR3 sequences, with roughly 75% occurring only once. This clonotype was detected once. This clonotype originated in a woman in her seventies with non-small cell lung cancer. The material sequenced was lung tumor tissue.

CDR3 in amino acids: CASRAGNRTTDTQYF. The CDR3 nucleotides are TGTGCCAGCAGGGCGGGGAACAGGACCACAGATACGCAGTATTTT. The rearrangement uses TRBV28 and TRBJ2-3; D perhaps matches TRBD2 (6 bases). In germline, CDR1 is MDHEN, CDR2 SYDVKM. Trimming left V 6 bases short and J 2 bases short, with 15 bases between. The CDR3 sequence is 15 residues long.